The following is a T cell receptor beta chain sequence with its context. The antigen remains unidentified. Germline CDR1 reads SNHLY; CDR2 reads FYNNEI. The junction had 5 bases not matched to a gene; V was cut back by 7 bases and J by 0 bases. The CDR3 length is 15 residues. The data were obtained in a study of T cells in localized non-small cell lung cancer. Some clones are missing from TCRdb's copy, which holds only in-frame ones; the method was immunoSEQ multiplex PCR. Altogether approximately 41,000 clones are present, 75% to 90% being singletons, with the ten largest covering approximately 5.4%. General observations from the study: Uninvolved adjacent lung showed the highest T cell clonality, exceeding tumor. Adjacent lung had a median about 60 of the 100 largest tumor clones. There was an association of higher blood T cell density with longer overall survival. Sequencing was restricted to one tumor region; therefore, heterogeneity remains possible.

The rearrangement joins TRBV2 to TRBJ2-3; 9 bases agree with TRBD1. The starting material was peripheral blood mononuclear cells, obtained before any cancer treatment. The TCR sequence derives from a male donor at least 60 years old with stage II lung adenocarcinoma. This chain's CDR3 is CASIWGTGSTDTQYF. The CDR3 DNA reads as TGTGCCAGCATTTGGGGGACAGGGAGCACAGATACGCAGTATTTT.